These 29 T cell receptor beta chains originate from one sample sequenced in a study. Tregs were sorted as CD4+CD25+CD127-/low cells. Adaptor-ligated barcode primers were used to amplify TRBV12-4/TRBJ1-2 clonotypes. TCRdb ran MiXCR on the multiplex PCR reads and lists one entry per CDR3 protein. The sample gives about 2,200 distinct CDR3 sequences, about 1% of which show up once; about 16% is in the top ten. The sample comprised tumor-infiltrating Tregs sorted from the breast tumor. The receptor set was obtained from a female donor with breast cancer.

By sample share, this clonotype is medium-sized. The V and J genes are TRBV12-3 or TRBV12-4 and TRBJ1-2, with 9 bases lining up with TRBD1. The CDR3 is made up of 14 amino acids. After removal of 5 bases from V and 4 bases from J, the junction contained 5 bases not matched to a gene. Here the CDR3 DNA reads TGTGCCAGCAGTCCAACGGGACAGGGCTATGGCTACACCTTC. This codes for CASSPTGQGYGYTF.

This clonotype is categorized as medium-sized (0.01 to 0.1%). The V call is TRBV12-3 or TRBV12-4, the J call TRBJ1-2; 7 nucleotides agree with TRBD1. The CDR3 length is 14 residues. V shed 6 bases and J 6 bases; nucleotides not matched to a gene: 10. CDR3 sequence: CASRRDSGRNGYTF. The CDR3 nucleotides are TGTGCCAGCAGGCGGGACAGCGGGAGGAATGGCTACACCTTC.

This clonotype showed up many times. The V gene is TRBV12-3 or TRBV12-4, the J gene TRBJ1-2; D is perhaps TRBD1 (5 bases). V was clipped by 6 bases and J by 4 bases, with 15 bases between them. CDR3 length: 14 residues. CDR3 protein: CASRSRETVYGYTF. In nucleotides, the CDR3 is TGTGCCAGCAGAAGCAGGGAAACCGTCTATGGCTACACCTTC.

This clonotype is termed medium-sized (0.01 to 0.1%). The rearrangement joins TRBV12-3 or TRBV12-4 to TRBJ1-2; the match to TRBD1 covers 7 bases. The CDR3 covers 16 residues. The trim removed 6 bases at V and 4 bases at J, leaving 14 bases unmatched. CDR3: CASRPTGQVGGYGYTF. The CDR3, as DNA: TGTGCCAGCAGACCCACCGGACAGGTTGGCGGCTATGGCTACACCTTC.

In its sample, this clonotype is medium-sized. The chain employs TRBV12-3 or TRBV12-4 and TRBJ1-2; no clear D. The CDR3 contains 14 residues. Trimming took off 5 bases at V and 1 base at J, with 11 bases between the two ends. The CDR3 loop reads CASSPHEVNYGYTF. CDR3 nucleotides: TGTGCCAGCAGTCCACATGAGGTTAACTATGGCTACACCTTC.

CDR3: CASSLTGTNYGYTF. CDR3 sequence (DNA): TGTGCCAGCAGCCTGACAGGGACTAACTATGGCTACACCTTC. The chain uses TRBV12-3 or TRBV12-4 and TRBJ1-2; 7 bases are shared with TRBD1. The ends lost 6 bases at V and 0 bases at J; junction bases unmatched: 4. This CDR3 is built from 14 residues.

This clonotype has a count of ten or more. CDR3 region: CASSLKLTSYGYTF. The CDR3 bases are TGTGCCAGCAGTTTAAAGCTTACAAGTTATGGCTACACCTTC. The J gene is TRBJ1-2, the V gene TRBV12-3 or TRBV12-4; D is ambiguous. Trimming pared 2 bases from V and 5 bases from J, leaving 12 bases between. There are 14 residues in the CDR3.

By share of the sample, this clonotype is medium-sized. The rearrangement joins TRBV12-3 or TRBV12-4 to TRBJ1-2; no clear D gene. The CDR3 is 13 residues long. V was pared by 5 bases and J by 0 bases, with 7 bases between. The CDR3 here is CASSRQSNYGYTF. DNA of the CDR3: TGTGCCAGCAGTAGGCAATCTAACTATGGCTACACCTTC.

This clonotype was seen ten or more times. The chain is built from TRBV12-3 or TRBV12-4 and TRBJ1-2; D is perhaps TRBD1 (5 bases). The CDR3 covers 14 residues. V was trimmed by 7 bases and J by 4 bases, leaving 16 bases between them. CDR3 sequence (DNA): TGTGCCAGCACTCAATCCCAGGGAACCTATGGCTACACCTTC. Amino acid sequence: CASTQSQGTYGYTF.

This clonotype was observed many times. The J gene is TRBJ1-2, the V gene TRBV12-3 or TRBV12-4; no clear D. Trimming left V 4 bases short and J 4 bases short, with 4 bases between. The CDR3 totals 11 residues. Written as DNA, the CDR3 is TGTGCCAGCAGTTACGGCTATGGCTACACCTTC. Its protein is CASSYGYGYTF.

By frequency in the sample, this clonotype is medium-sized. The J gene is TRBJ1-2, the V gene TRBV12-3 or TRBV12-4; no reliable D call. V lost 5 bases, J lost 4 bases, and 11 bases lay in between. CDR3 length: 13 amino acids. CDR3 bases: TGTGCCAGCAGTGCAATGTCTCGCTATGGCTACACCTTC. Translating gives CASSAMSRYGYTF.

There are many counts of this clonotype. The chain is built from TRBV12-3 or TRBV12-4 and TRBJ1-2; D is ambiguous. CDR3 length: 15 residues. V was cut by 2 bases and J by 4 bases, with 14 bases left in between. The CDR3 nucleotides read TGTGCCAGCAGTTTATTGGGCCAGGAGGTCTATGGCTACACCTTC. Translating it yields CASSLLGQEVYGYTF.

This clonotype is medium-sized (0.01 to 0.1%) by share. The chain uses TRBV12-3 or TRBV12-4 and TRBJ1-2; TRBD1 is a possible D gene (6 bases). The V end lost 3 bases, the J end lost 9 bases, and 17 bases lay between the germline ends. The CDR3 spans 14 residues. The CDR3 sequence is CASSLQSGVGSYTF. CDR3 DNA: TGTGCCAGCAGTTTGCAATCAGGGGTCGGGAGCTACACCTTC.

This clonotype is classed as medium-sized. The V and J genes are TRBV12-3 or TRBV12-4 and TRBJ1-2, with unresolved D. The CDR3 covers 11 residues. V shed 2 bases and J shed 4 bases, with 2 bases lying between them. The CDR3 sequence: CASSLSYGYTF. In nucleotides, the CDR3 is TGTGCCAGCAGTTTAAGCTATGGCTACACCTTC.

By frequency in the sample, this clonotype is medium-sized. This sequence joins TRBV12-3 or TRBV12-4 and TRBJ1-2; D gene unclear. V was pared by 6 bases and J by 0 bases, with 5 bases between. The CDR3 is 12 amino acids. The CDR3 sequence: CASSTTNYGYTF. The DNA of the CDR3 is TGTGCCAGCAGCACCACTAACTATGGCTACACCTTC.

By share, this clonotype counts as medium-sized. V and J are TRBV12-3 or TRBV12-4 and TRBJ1-2; the D is unclear. V was clipped by 4 bases and J by 6 bases, with 12 bases between them. CDR3 length: 13 residues. DNA of the CDR3: TGTGCCAGCAGTTCGTACAGCGCGCATGGCTACACCTTC. The encoded protein is CASSSYSAHGYTF.

This clonotype was detected ten times or more. V and J are TRBV12-3 or TRBV12-4 and TRBJ1-2; D is possibly TRBD1 (5 bases). This CDR3 has 12 amino acids. Deletions cut 2 bases from V and 5 bases from J, with 6 bases between. CDR3 in amino acids: CASSLKGYGYTF. CDR3 nucleotides: TGTGCCAGCAGTTTAAAGGGGTATGGCTACACCTTC.

By share of the sample, this clonotype is medium-sized (0.01 to 0.1%). J is TRBJ1-2 and V is TRBV12-3 or TRBV12-4; D not certain. The V gene lost 6 bases and the J gene lost 8 bases, with 13 bases spanning the gap. This CDR3 is built from 12 residues. The CDR3 sequence is CASSVRSAGYTF. The CDR3 bases are TGTGCCAGCAGCGTCAGAAGCGCGGGCTACACCTTC.

This clonotype is medium-sized (0.01 to 0.1%). The CDR3 region is CASSLSSTF. As DNA, the CDR3 is TGTGCCAGCAGCCTAAGTTCCACCTTC. The chain couples TRBV12-3 or TRBV12-4 to TRBJ1-2; D gene ambiguous. V was cut by 6 bases and J by 13 bases, with 9 bases left in between. The CDR3 totals 9 residues.

In this sample, this clonotype is medium-sized. The rearrangement links TRBV12-3 or TRBV12-4 to TRBJ1-2, with D perhaps TRBD1 (5 bases). The CDR3 length is 15 residues. The V gene lost 2 bases and the J gene lost 3 bases, with 13 bases spanning the gap. This chain's CDR3 is CASSLRQGYYYGYTF. CDR3 coding DNA: TGTGCCAGCAGTTTACGGCAGGGATATTACTATGGCTACACCTTC.

This clonotype is medium-sized by share. The chain has TRBV12-3 or TRBV12-4 and TRBJ1-2; no clear D. Trimming took 2 bases from V and 4 from J, leaving 5 bases between them. This CDR3 contains 12 residues. Here the CDR3 reads CASSLNSYGYTF. The CDR3 coding sequence is TGTGCCAGCAGTTTAAATTCCTATGGCTACACCTTC.

This clonotype is deemed medium-sized. This chain joins TRBV12-3 or TRBV12-4 and TRBJ1-2; D is undetermined. The CDR3 loop spans 12 amino acids. V was clipped by 4 bases and J by 8 bases, with 11 bases between them. The CDR3, as DNA: TGTGCCAGCAGTTCACGTTCCGTAGGCTACACCTTC. Its protein is CASSSRSVGYTF.

In this sample, this clonotype is medium-sized (0.01 to 0.1%). This chain connects TRBV12-3 or TRBV12-4 to TRBJ1-2; D remains unclear. The CDR3 length is 13 residues. Trimming shortened V by 2 bases and J by 4 bases, and 8 bases separated the two germline ends. DNA for the CDR3: TGTGCCAGCAGTTTACGGGTCGGCTATGGCTACACCTTC. This sequence encodes CASSLRVGYGYTF.

This clonotype was detected a few times. This chain links TRBV12-3 or TRBV12-4 with TRBJ1-2; D call uncertain. The CDR3 consists of 13 residues. Deletions cut 1 base from V and 6 bases from J, with 9 bases between. CDR3 DNA sequence: TGTGCCAGCAGTTTAGGTTTAACTGATGGCTACACCTTC. Protein sequence: CASSLGLTDGYTF.

By share, this clonotype counts as medium-sized. V usage is TRBV12-3 or TRBV12-4 and J usage is TRBJ1-2; D is uncertain. The CDR3 is 10 amino acids. V shed 4 bases and J shed 7 bases, with 4 bases lying between them. CDR3 bases: TGTGCCAGCAGTTCGCCTGGCTACACCTTC. It codes for CASSSPGYTF.

The gene calls are TRBV12-3 or TRBV12-4 and TRBJ1-2; D gene unclear. The CDR3 has 12 residues. Trimming left V 3 bases short and J 8 bases short, with 10 bases between. Here the CDR3 reads CASSFEGNGYTF. The CDR3, as DNA: TGTGCCAGCAGTTTCGAAGGGAACGGCTACACCTTC.

By share, this clonotype ranks as medium-sized (0.01 to 0.1%). The rearrangement joins TRBV12-3 or TRBV12-4 to TRBJ1-2; no clear D gene. The CDR3 runs to 14 residues. Deletions cut 6 bases from V and 11 bases from J, with 22 bases between. The CDR3 nucleotides read TGTGCCAGCAGCCCCATTAGGGTCGGCGGATCATACACCTTC. Protein: CASSPIRVGGSYTF.

This clonotype occurred many times. The chain recombines TRBV12-3 or TRBV12-4 with TRBJ1-2; D remains unclear. V was trimmed by 4 bases and J by 4 bases, leaving 10 bases between them. This CDR3 has 13 residues. The CDR3 loop reads CASSSWPGYGYTF. In DNA, the CDR3 is TGTGCCAGCAGTTCGTGGCCAGGCTATGGCTACACCTTC.

By sample fraction, this clonotype is medium-sized. This chain links TRBV12-3 or TRBV12-4 with TRBJ1-2; D is unresolved. CDR3 length: 13 residues. V lost 8 bases, J lost 4 bases, and 14 bases lay in between. This CDR3 is CASSRGKLYGYTF. CDR3 in DNA: TGTGCCAGCTCCCGGGGAAAACTCTATGGCTACACCTTC.